Presented here are 10 T cell receptor beta chains from one specimen sequenced in a study of radiotherapy plus CTLA-4 blockade in lung cancer. Clones were read by immunoSEQ multiplex PCR, and TCRdb kept only the in-frame ones, dropping some. Counted here are approximately 28,000 clones, around 85% occurring once; the ten biggest clones make up roughly 7.2%. Material: peripheral blood, obtained from a patient treated with radiotherapy plus ipilimumab. The origin of the receptors is a human donor with non-small cell lung cancer who had stable disease on radiotherapy plus ipilimumab.

The chain combines TRBV7-2 with TRBJ2-7, with D tentatively TRBD1 (5 bases). Trimming left V 1 base short and J 9 bases short, with 10 bases between. The CDR3 totals 12 residues. Looked up from germline, CDR1 is SGHTA and CDR2 is FQGNSA. In DNA, the CDR3 is TGTGCCAGCAGCTTAGAATGGGGCGGGCAGTACTTC. Protein sequence: CASSLEWGGQYF.

Notes on this clone: Other DNA sequences in the sample encode the same CDR3. The J gene is TRBJ1-5, the V gene TRBV5-4; 7 nucleotides align to TRBD1. The CDR3 sequence is 15 residues long. Per the germline V gene, CDR1 is SGHNT and CDR2 is YYREEE (reference sequence). Trimming took 4 bases from V and 3 from J; bases not matched to a gene: 7. DNA for the CDR3: TGTGCCAGCAGCCGGGACAGAACCCCCAATCAGCCCCAGCATTTT. Amino acids: CASSRDRTPNQPQHF. Full variable domain (remainder filled in from reference TRBV5-4 and TRBJ1-5): ETGVTQSPTHLIKTRGQQVTLRCSSQSGHNTVSWYQQALGQGPQFIFQYYREEENGRGNFPPRFSGLQFPNYSSELNVNALELDDSALYLCASSRDRTPNQPQHFGDGTRLSIL.

This chain connects TRBV9 to TRBJ2-3; tentative D call: TRBD1 (6 bases). This CDR3 comprises 18 residues. Trimming took 3 bases from V and 0 from J, leaving 20 bases between them. In germline, CDR1 is SGDLS, CDR2 YYNGEE. This chain's CDR3 is CASSGKDRFNPSTDTQYF. The CDR3 DNA reads as TGTGCCAGCAGCGGAAAGGACAGATTCAACCCTAGCACAGATACGCAGTATTTT.

This clone appeared once. V gene TRBV5-4 combines with J gene TRBJ2-2; D may be TRBD2 (5 bases). V lost 4 bases and J 7 bases, leaving 8 bases between the germline ends. Germline loops: CDR1 SGHNT, CDR2 YYREEE (reference sequence). The CDR3 contains 12 residues. The CDR3 DNA reads as TGTGCCAGCAGCACCGGGGTCGGGGAGCTGTTTTTT. It specifies CASSTGVGELFF.

This chain uses TRBV7-2 with TRBJ2-5; the D is unclear. CDR1 is SGHTA, CDR2 FQGNSA, per germline. Trimming removed 3 bases from V and 4 bases from J, with 9 bases in between. CDR3 length: 13 amino acids. CDR3 sequence: CASSFRLTETQYF. Written as DNA, the CDR3 is TGTGCCAGCAGCTTTCGCCTAACAGAGACCCAGTACTTC. The whole variable domain, filled in from reference TRBV7-2 and TRBJ2-5, reads GAGVSQSPSNKVTEKGKDVELRCDPISGHTALYWYRQSLGQGLEFLIYFQGNSAPDKSGLPSDRFSAERTGGSVSTLTIQRTQQEDSAVYLCASSFRLTETQYFGPGTRLLVL.

This rearrangement joins TRBV25-1 to TRBJ1-5, with D hard to call. This CDR3 has 14 amino acids. The germline V and J ends were trimmed by 3 bases and 4 bases, with 10 bases remaining between them. Germline V gives CDR1 MGHDK, CDR2 SYGVNS. CDR3 nucleotide sequence: TGTGCCAGCAGTGAGTATCAGGTAAATCAGCCCCAGCATTTT. Translation: CASSEYQVNQPQHF.

This sequence joins TRBV28 and TRBJ1-2, with D maybe TRBD1 (6 bases). The germline CDR1 and CDR2 sequences are MDHEN and SYDVKM. This CDR3 comprises 17 residues. Trimming removed 1 base from V and 5 bases from J, with 20 bases in between. The CDR3 DNA is TGTGCCAGCAGTTTATATGTAAGCGGGGGCGCTGAATATGGCTACACCTTC. Translation gives CASSLYVSGGAEYGYTF.

The gene calls are TRBV11-3 and TRBJ2-5; 8 nucleotides match TRBD1. Germline lookup yields CDR1 SGHNT and CDR2 YENEEA. The CDR3 consists of 16 residues. Trimming took 4 bases from V and 4 from J; bases not matched to a gene: 11. The CDR3 loop reads CASSSYDRTGRETQYF. The CDR3 DNA is TGTGCCAGCAGCTCGTACGATAGGACAGGGAGAGAGACCCAGTACTTC.

This chain connects TRBV28 to TRBJ1-1; 9 bases line up with TRBD1. Germline assignment: CDR1 MDHEN and CDR2 SYDVKM. This CDR3 region has 12 residues. Unmatched junction bases numbered 2, after V lost 1 base and J lost 11 bases. CDR3 sequence: CASSLSGTGAFF. The CDR3 DNA reads as TGTGCCAGCAGTTTATCCGGGACAGGGGCTTTCTTT.

V is TRBV6-5 and J is TRBJ2-7, with TRBD2 identical over 7 bases. The V gene's germline CDR1 is MNHEY and CDR2 SVGAGI. V lost 6 bases, J lost 4 bases, and 6 bases stayed unmatched. The CDR3 consists of 13 residues. The CDR3 region is CASSPTGGYEQYF. CDR3 DNA: TGTGCCAGCAGCCCTACGGGGGGTTACGAGCAGTACTTC.